This T cell receptor (beta chain) comes out of a study of cytomegalovirus exposure and HLA in healthy donors. General study points: The tendency of first-cohort TCR clusters to co-occur in the 120 or so validation repertoires emerged from a later analysis. Investigators reported 164 TCR beta chains as tied to cytomegalovirus. The classifier reportedly diagnosed cytomegalovirus status with high sensitivity and specificity. Most observed TCR sequences were rare, whereas some public TCRs were detected in many donors.

V was shortened by 7 bases and J by 8 bases, with 15 bases between the two germline ends. CDR1 is ENHRY and CDR2 is SYGVKD in the germline V gene. The CDR3 runs to 13 residues. Remarks on this clone: Its antigen is as yet unknown.

Produced via immunoSEQ multiplex PCR; TCRdb's table is partial and in-frame only. Found here are roughly 200,000 clones, roughly 77% of them singletons; the top ten hold roughly 1.2%. The receptor comes from a woman between 25 and 40 years old in good health and CMV-seronegative. The genes are TRBV10-3 and TRBJ1-5; perhaps TRBD1 as D (5 bases). Sequences were obtained from PBMCs. The CDR3 reads CAINQGFMKPQHF. The CDR3 bases are TGTGCCATCAATCAGGGTTTCATGAAGCCCCAGCATTTT.